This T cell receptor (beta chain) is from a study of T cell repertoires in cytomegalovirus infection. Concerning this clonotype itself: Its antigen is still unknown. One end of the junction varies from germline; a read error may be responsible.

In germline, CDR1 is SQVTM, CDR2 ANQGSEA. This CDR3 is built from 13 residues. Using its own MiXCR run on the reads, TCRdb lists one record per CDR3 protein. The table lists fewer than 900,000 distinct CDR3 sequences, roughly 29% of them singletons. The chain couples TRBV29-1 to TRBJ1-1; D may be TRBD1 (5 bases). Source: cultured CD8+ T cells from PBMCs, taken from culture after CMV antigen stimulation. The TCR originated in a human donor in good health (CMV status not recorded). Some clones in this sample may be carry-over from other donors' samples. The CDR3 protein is CSVGGQENTEACF. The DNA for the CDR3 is TGCAGCGTTGGGGGCCAGGAGAACACTGAAGCTTGCTTT.